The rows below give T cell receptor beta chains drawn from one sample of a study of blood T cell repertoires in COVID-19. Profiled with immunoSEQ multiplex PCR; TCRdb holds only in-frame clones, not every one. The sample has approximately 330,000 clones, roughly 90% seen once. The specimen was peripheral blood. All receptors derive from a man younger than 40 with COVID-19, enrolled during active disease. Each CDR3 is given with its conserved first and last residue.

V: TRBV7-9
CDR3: CASSLAFKGGKNTGELFF

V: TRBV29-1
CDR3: CSGGGPYQETQYF

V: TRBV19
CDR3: CASSDRGHTEAFF

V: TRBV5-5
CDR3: CASSFGQGAYGYTF

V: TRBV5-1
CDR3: CASSTRSGNSGNTIYF

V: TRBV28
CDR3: CASLPGPTGTQYF

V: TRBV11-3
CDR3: CASSLLSSSGNTIYF

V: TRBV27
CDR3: CASSLVQGYEQFF

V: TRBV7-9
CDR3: CASSLGGVDPRNTEAFF

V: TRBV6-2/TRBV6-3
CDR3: CASSLQGAGYEQYF

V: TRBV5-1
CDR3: CASSQTSGANTGELFF

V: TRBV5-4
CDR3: CASSLERQGPNYGYTF

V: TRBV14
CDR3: CASSQDLGPYGYTF

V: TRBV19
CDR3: CAGQGGGNQPQHF

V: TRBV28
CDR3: CASSLLAGSLLTQGDEQYF

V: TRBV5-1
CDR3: CASSSSNTGTGGRDEQFF

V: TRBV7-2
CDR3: CASSFGDRREYGYTF

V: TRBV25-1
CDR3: CASSPTPGQGPDTQYF

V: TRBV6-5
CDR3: CASSYNVMRGEQYF

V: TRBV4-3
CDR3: CASSQGDRVHEQYF

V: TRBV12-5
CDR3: CASAPPGSAETQYF

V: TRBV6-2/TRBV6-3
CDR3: CASSGPAGGSSSYNEQFF

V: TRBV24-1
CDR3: CATRGVGNTEAFF

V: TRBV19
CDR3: CASSRDTGELFF

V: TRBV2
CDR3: CASAQRGSQETQYF

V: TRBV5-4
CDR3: CASSWDRNSYEQYF

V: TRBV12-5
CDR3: CASGLRERNNEQFF

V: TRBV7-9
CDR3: CASSLANITGLGANVLTF

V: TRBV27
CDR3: CASKEETGMNTEAFF

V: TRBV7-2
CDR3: CASSLTGTGGGSGGYTF